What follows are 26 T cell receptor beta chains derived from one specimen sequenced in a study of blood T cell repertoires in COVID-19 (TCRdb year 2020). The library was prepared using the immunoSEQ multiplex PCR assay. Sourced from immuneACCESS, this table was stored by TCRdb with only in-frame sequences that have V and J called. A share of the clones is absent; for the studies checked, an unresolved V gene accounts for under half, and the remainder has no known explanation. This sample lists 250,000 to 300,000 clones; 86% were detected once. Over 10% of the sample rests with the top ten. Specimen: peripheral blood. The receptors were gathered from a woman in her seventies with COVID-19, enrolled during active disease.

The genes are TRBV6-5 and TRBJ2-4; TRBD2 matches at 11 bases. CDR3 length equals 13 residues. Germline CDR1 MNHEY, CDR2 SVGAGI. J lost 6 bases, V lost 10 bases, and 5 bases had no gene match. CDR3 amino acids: CATIAGGLNIQYF. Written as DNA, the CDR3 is TGTGCCACCATAGCGGGGGGGCTAAACATTCAGTACTTC.

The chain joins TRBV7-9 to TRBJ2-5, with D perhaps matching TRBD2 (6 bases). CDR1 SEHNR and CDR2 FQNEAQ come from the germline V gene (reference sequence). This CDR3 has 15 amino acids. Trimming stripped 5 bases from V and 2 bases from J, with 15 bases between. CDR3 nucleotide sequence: TGTGCCAGCAGCCTGGGGCTAGCGATTCAAGAGACCCAGTACTTC. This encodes CASSLGLAIQETQYF.

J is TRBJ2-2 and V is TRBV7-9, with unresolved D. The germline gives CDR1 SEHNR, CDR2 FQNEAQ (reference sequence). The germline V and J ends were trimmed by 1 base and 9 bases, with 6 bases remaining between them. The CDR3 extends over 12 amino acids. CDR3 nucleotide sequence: TGTGCCAGCAGCTTAGGATGGCGGGAGCTGTTTTTT. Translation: CASSLGWRELFF.

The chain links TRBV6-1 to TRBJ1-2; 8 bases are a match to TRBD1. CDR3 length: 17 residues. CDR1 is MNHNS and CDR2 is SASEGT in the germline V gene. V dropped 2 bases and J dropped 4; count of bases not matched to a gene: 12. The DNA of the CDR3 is TGTGCCAGCAGTGAAAGGGGGACAGGTCAGGGAGGCTATGGCTACACCTTC. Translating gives CASSERGTGQGGYGYTF.

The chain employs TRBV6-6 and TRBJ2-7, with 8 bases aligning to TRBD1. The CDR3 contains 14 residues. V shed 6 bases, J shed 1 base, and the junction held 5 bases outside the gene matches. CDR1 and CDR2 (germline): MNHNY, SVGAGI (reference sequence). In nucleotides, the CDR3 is TGTGCCAGCAGGGACAGGGATTATTCCTACGAGCAGTACTTC. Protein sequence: CASRDRDYSYEQYF.

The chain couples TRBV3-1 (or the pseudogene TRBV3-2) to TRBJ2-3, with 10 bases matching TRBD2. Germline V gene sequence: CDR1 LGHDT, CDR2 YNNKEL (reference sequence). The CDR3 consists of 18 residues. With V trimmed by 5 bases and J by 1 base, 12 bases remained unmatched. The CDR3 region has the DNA TGTGCCAGCAGCGAGCGGGGGGGCAGGAGGAGGGGCACAGATACGCAGTATTTT. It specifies CASSERGGRRRGTDTQYF.

The CDR3, as DNA: TGTGCCAGCAGCCAAGGGGACAATGTGGGTGAAAAACTGTTTTTT. Residues: CASSQGDNVGEKLFF. The rearrangement joins TRBV4-2 to TRBJ1-4; tentative D call: TRBD1 (6 bases). Trimming took 1 base from V and 7 from J, leaving 13 bases between them. The CDR3 has 15 amino acids. Germline-derived CDR1 and CDR2 are LGHNA and YNFKEQ.

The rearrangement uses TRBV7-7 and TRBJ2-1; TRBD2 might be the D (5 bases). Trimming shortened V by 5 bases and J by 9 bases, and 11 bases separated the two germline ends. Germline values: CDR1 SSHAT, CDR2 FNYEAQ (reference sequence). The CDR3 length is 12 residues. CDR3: CASSPLGVEQFF. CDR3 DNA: TGTGCCAGCAGCCCATTGGGAGTTGAGCAGTTCTTC.

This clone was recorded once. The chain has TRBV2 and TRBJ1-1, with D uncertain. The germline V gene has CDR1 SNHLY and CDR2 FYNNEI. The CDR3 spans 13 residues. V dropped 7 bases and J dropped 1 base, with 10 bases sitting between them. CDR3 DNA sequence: TGTGCCAGCACCCGGGAGACGAACACTGAAGCTTTCTTT. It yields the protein CASTRETNTEAFF.

CDR3 nucleotide sequence: TGCGCCAGCAGCTTGGCCGGGACAGGGGAAGGCTACACCTTC. Translation gives CASSLAGTGEGYTF. The rearrangement joins TRBV5-1 to TRBJ1-2; 10 bases map to TRBD1. The CDR3 has 14 amino acids. J lost 8 bases, V lost 0 bases, and 4 bases had no gene match. CDR1 SGHRS and CDR2 YFSETQ come from the germline V gene.

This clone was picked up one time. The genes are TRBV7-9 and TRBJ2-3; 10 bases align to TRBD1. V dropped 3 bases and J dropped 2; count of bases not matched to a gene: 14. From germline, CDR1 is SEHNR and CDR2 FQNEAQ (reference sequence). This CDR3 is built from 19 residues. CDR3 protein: CASSLALSGTGVVTDTQYF. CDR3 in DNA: TGTGCCAGCAGCTTGGCTTTATCCGGGACAGGGGTGGTCACAGATACGCAGTATTTT.

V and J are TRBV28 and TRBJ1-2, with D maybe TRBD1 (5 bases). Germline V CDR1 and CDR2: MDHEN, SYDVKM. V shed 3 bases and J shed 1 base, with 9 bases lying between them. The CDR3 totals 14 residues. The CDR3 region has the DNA TGTGCCAGCAGTTTGCGGGGGGTTAACTATGGCTACACCTTC. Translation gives CASSLRGVNYGYTF.

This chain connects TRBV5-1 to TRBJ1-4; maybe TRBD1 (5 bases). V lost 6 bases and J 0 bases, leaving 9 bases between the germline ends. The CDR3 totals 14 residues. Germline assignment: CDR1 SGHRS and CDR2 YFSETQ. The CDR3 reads CASTVTATNEKLFF. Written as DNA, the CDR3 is TGCGCCAGCACCGTGACAGCAACTAATGAAAAACTGTTTTTT.

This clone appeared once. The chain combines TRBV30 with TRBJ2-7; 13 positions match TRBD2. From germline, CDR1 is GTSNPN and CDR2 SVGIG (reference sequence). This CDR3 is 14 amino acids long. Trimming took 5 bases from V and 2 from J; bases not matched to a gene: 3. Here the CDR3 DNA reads TGTGCCTGGGCGGGACTAGCGGGGCCCTACGAGCAGTACTTC. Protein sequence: CAWAGLAGPYEQYF.

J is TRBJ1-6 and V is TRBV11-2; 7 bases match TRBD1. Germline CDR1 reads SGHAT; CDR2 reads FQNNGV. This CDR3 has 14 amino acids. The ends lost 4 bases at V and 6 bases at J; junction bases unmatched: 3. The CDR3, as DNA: TGTGCCAGCAGCTCGACAGGGATTAATTCACCCCTCCACTTT. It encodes CASSSTGINSPLHF.

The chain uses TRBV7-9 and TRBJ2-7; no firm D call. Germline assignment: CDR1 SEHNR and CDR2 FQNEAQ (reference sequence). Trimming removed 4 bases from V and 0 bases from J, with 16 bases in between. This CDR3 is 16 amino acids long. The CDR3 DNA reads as TGTGCCAGCAGCTCCCCTTCGACTGGAACCTCCTACGAGCAGTACTTC. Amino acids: CASSSPSTGTSYEQYF. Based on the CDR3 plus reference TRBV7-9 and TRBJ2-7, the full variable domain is DTGVSQNPRHKITKRGQNVTFRCDPISEHNRLYWYRQTLGQGPEFLTYFQNEAQLEKSRLLSDRFSAERPKGSFSTLEIQRTEQGDSAMYLCASSSPSTGTSYEQYFGPGTRLTVT.

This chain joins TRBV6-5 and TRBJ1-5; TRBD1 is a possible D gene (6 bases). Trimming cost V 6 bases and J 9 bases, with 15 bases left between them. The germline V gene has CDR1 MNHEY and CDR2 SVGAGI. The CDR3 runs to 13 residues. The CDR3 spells CASSHRVEVPQHF. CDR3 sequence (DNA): TGTGCCAGCAGCCACAGGGTGGAGGTGCCCCAGCATTTT.

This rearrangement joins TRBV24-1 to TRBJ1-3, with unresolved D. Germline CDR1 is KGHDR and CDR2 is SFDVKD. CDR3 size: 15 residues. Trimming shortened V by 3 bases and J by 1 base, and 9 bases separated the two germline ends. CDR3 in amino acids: CATSDGGGSGNTIYF. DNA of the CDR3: TGTGCCACCAGTGATGGAGGAGGATCTGGAAACACCATATATTTT.

Written as DNA, the CDR3 is TGTGCCAGCAGCCTGCAGCGGGGGGCTTACAATGAGCAGTTCTTC. Translating it yields CASSLQRGAYNEQFF. This chain connects TRBV7-3 to TRBJ2-1, with 9 positions matching TRBD2. The CDR3 extends over 15 amino acids. Looked up from germline, CDR1 is SGHTA and CDR2 is FQGTGA. V lost 5 bases, J lost 4 bases, and 6 bases stayed unmatched.

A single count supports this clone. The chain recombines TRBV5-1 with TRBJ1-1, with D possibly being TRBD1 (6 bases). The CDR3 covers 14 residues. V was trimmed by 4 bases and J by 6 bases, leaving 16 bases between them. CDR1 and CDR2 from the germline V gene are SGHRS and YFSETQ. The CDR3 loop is CASSRGGTGAEAFF. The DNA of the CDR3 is TGCGCCAGCAGCCGGGGGGGCACCGGGGCTGAAGCTTTCTTT.

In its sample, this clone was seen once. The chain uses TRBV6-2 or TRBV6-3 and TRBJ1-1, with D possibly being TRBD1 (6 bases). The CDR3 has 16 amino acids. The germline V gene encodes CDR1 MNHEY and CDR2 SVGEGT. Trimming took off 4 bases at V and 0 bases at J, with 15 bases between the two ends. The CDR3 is CASSSPKGDMNTEAFF. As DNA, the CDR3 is TGTGCCAGCAGTTCCCCGAAGGGGGATATGAACACTGAAGCTTTCTTT.

CDR3 in amino acids: CASSSPTGGAYGYTF. The CDR3 DNA sequence: TGTGCCAGCAGCTCGCCTACGGGGGGCGCCTATGGCTACACCTTC. The genes are TRBV5-4 and TRBJ1-2; possible D gene TRBD1, 6 bases. This CDR3 has 15 amino acids. Germline loops: CDR1 SGHNT, CDR2 YYREEE (reference sequence). The V end lost 3 bases, the J end lost 4 bases, and 16 bases lay between the germline ends.

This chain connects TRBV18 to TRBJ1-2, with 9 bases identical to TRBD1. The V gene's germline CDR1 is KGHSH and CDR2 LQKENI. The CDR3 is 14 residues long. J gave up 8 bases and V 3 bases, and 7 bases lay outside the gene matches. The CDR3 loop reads CASSPRQGVEGYTF. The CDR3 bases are TGTGCCAGCTCACCTAGACAGGGGGTCGAGGGCTACACCTTC.

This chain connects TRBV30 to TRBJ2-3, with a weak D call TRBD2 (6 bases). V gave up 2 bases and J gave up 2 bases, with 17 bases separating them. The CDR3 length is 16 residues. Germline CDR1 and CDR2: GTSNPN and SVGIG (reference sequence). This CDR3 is CAWSRTSGSYTDTQYF. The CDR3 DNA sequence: TGTGCCTGGAGTAGAACGTCCGGGAGTTACACAGATACGCAGTATTTT.

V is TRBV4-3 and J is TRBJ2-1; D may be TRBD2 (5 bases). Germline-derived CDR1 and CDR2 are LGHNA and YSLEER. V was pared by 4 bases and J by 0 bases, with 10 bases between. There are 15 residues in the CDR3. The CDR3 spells CASSPDRDSYNEQFF. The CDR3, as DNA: TGCGCCAGCAGCCCGGACCGGGACTCCTACAATGAGCAGTTCTTC.

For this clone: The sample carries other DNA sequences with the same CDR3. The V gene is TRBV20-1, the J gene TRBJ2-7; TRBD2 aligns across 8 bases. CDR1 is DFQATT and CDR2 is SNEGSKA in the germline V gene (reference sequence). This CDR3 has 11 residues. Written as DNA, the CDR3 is TGCAGCGCGTCGGGGGGGTACGAGCAGTACTTC. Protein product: CSASGGYEQYF.